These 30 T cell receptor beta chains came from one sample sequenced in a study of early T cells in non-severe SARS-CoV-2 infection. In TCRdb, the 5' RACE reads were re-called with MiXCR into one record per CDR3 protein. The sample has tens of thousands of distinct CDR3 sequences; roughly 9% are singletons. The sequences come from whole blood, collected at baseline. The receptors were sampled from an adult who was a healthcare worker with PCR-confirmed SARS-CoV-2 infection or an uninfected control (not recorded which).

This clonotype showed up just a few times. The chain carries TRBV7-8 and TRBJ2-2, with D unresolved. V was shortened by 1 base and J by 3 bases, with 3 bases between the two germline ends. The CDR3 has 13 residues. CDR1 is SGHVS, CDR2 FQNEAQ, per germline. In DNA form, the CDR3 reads TGTGCCAGCAGCTTAGGCTACACCGGGGAGCTGTTTTTT. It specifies CASSLGYTGELFF.

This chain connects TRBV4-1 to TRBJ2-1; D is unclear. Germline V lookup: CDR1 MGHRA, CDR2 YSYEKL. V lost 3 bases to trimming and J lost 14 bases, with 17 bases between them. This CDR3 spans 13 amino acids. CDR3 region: CASSHPAGGVEFF. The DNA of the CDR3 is TGCGCCAGCAGCCACCCGGCCGGTGGGGTCGAGTTCTTC.

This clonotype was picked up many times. Here the CDR3 DNA reads TGTGCCAGCAGCCCCCCCCGGGCCGGCAATGAGCAGTTCTTC. Translated, it gives CASSPPRAGNEQFF. This chain connects TRBV7-9 to TRBJ2-1; D gene uncertain. V was shortened by 5 bases and J by 6 bases, with 14 bases between the two germline ends. This CDR3 region has 14 residues. The germline CDR1 and CDR2 sequences are SEHNR and FQNEAQ (reference sequence).

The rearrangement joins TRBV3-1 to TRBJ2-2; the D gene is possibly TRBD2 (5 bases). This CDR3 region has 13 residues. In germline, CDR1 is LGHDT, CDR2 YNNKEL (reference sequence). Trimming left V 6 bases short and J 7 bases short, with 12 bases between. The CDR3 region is CASSPARDGELFF. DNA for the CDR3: TGTGCCAGCAGTCCTGCCCGGGACGGGGAGCTGTTTTTT.

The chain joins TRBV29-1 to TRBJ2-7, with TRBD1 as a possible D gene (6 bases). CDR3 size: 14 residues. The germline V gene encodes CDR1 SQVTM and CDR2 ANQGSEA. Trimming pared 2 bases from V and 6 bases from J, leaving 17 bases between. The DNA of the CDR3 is TGCAGCGTTGAACGTGGGGCAGGGGTGGGCGAGCAGTACTTC. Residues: CSVERGAGVGEQYF.

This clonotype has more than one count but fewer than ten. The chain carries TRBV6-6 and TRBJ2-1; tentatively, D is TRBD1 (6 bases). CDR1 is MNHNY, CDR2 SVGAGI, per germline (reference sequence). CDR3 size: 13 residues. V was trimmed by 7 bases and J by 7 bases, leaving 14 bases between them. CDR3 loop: CASTRHRVNEQFF. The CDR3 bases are TGTGCCAGCACCCGACACAGGGTTAATGAGCAGTTCTTC.

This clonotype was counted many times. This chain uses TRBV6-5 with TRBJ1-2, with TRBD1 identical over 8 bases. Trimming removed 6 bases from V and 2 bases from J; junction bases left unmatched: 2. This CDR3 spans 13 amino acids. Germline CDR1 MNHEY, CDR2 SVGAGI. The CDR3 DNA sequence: TGTGCCAGCAGCTCAGGGGGCAACTATGGCTACACCTTC. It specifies CASSSGGNYGYTF.

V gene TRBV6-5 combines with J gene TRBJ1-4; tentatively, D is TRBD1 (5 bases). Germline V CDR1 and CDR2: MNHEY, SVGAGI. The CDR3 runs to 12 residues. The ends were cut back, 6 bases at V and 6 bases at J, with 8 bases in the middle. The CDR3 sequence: CASSGDHEKLFF. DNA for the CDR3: TGTGCCAGCAGCGGGGACCATGAAAAACTGTTTTTT.

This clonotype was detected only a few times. CDR3 sequence (DNA): TGTGCCAGCAGGGCCGGGACTAGTCAATCCTACGAGCAGTACTTC. Translated, it gives CASRAGTSQSYEQYF. The chain recombines TRBV12-3 or TRBV12-4 with TRBJ2-7, with 8 bases aligning to TRBD2. Losses at the gene ends were 6 bases for V and 1 base for J; bases not matched to a gene: 8. This CDR3 region has 15 residues.

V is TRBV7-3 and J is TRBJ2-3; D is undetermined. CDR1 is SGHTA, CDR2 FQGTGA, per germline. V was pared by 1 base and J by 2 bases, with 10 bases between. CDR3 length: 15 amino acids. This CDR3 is CASSLSGLTTDTQYF. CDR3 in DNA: TGTGCCAGCAGCTTAAGTGGCTTAACCACAGATACGCAGTATTTT.

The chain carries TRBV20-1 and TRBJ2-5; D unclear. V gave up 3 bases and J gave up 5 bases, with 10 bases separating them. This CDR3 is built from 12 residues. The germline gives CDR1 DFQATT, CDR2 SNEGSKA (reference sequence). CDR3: CSARVPLETQYF. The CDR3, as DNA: TGCAGTGCTAGGGTACCCCTCGAGACCCAGTACTTC.

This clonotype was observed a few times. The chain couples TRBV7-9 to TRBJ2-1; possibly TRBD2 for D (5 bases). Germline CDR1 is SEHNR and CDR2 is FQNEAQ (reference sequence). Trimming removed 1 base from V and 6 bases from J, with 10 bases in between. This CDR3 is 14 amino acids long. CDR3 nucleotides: TGTGCCAGCAGCTTAGAGCCTAGCCTCAATGAGCAGTTCTTC. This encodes CASSLEPSLNEQFF. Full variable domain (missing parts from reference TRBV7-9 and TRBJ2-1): DTGVSQNPRHKITKRGQNVTFRCDPISEHNRLYWYRQTLGQGPEFLTYFQNEAQLEKSRLLSDRFSAERPKGSFSTLEIQRTEQGDSAMYLCASSLEPSLNEQFFGPGTRLTVL.

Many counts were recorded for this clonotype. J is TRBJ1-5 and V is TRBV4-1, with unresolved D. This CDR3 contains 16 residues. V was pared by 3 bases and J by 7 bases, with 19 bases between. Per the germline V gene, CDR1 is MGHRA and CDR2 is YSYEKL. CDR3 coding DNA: TGCGCCAGCAGCCAGACGGTAGTGGGCCACGGCCAGCCCCAGCATTTT. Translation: CASSQTVVGHGQPQHF.

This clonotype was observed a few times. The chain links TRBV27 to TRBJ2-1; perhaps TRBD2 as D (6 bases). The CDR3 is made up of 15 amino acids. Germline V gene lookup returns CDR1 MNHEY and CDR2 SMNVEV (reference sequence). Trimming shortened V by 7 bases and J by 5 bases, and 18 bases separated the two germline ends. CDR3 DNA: TGTGCCAGCACCCTCCTTCCGCGGGGAGACAATGAGCAGTTCTTC. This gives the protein CASTLLPRGDNEQFF.

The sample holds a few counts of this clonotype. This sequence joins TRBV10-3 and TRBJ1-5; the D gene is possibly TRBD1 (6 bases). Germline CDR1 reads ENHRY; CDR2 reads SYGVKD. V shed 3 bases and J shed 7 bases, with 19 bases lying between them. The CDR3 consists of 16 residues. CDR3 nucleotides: TGTGCCATCAGTGACAGACCGGGGGCGGGCAGCCAGCCCCAGCATTTT. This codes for CAISDRPGAGSQPQHF.

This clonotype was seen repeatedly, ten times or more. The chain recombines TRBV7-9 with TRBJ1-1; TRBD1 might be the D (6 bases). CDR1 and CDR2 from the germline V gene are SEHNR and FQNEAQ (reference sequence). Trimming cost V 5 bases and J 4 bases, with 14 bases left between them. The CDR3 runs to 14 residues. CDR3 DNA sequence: TGTGCCAGCAGCCCACAGGGTCTCGGCACTGAAGCTTTCTTT. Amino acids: CASSPQGLGTEAFF.

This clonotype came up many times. CDR3 DNA sequence: TGCAGCGTCGCAACAGGGGGAAAAGAGACCCAGTACTTC. Protein product: CSVATGGKETQYF. V and J are TRBV29-1 and TRBJ2-5; TRBD1 aligns across 8 bases. V was clipped by 6 bases and J by 3 bases; unmatched bases: 6. The CDR3 consists of 13 residues. Germline CDR1 reads SQVTM; CDR2 reads ANQGSEA.

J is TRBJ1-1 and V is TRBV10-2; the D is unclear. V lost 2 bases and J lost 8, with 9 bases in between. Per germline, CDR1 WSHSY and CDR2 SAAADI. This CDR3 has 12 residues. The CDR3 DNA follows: TGCGCCAGCAGTGAGCGGGTGTCAGAAGCTTTCTTT. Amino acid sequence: CASSERVSEAFF.

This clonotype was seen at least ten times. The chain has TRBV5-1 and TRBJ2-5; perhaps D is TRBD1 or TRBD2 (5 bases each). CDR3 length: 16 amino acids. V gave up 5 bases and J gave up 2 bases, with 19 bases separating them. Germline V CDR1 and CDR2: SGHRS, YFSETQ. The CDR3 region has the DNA TGCGCCAGCAGTTATTACCCGGGACGGCCGCAAGAGACCCAGTACTTC. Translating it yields CASSYYPGRPQETQYF.

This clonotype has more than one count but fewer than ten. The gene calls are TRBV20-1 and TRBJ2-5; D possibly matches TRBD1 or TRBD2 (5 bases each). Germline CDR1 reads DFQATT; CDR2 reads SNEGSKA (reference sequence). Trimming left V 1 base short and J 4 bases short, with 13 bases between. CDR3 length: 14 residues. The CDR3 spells CSARGGAHGETQYF. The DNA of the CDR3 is TGCAGTGCTAGAGGAGGGGCTCATGGAGAGACCCAGTACTTC.

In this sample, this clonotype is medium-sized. CDR3 nucleotide sequence: TGTGCCAGCAGCTCGTATCAAGAGACCCAGTACTTC. This translates into CASSSYQETQYF. This chain connects TRBV7-2 to TRBJ2-5, with no clear D. This CDR3 has 12 amino acids. Between the trimmed V and J ends, which lost 4 bases and 2 bases, there was a span of 5 bases. Germline CDR1 SGHTA, CDR2 FQGNSA.

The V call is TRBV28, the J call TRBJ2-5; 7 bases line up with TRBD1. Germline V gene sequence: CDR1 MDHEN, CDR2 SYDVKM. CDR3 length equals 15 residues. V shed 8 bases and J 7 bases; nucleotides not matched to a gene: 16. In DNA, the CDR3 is TGTGCCAGCCAAACCCCCACAGGGGCGAAAGTGACCCAGTACTTC. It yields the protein CASQTPTGAKVTQYF.

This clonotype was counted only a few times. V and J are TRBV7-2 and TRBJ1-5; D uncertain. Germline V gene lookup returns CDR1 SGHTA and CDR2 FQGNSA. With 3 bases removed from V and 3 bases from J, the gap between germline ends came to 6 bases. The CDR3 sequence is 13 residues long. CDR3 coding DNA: TGTGCCAGCAGCTTCAGACACAATCAGCCCCAGCATTTT. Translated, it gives CASSFRHNQPQHF.

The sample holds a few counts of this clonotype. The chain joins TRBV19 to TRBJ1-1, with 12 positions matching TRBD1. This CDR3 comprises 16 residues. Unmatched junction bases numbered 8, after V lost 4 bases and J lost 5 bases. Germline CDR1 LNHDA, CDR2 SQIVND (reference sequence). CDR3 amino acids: CASSKGQGAWGTEAFF. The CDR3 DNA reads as TGTGCCAGTAGTAAGGGACAGGGGGCCTGGGGAACTGAAGCTTTCTTT.

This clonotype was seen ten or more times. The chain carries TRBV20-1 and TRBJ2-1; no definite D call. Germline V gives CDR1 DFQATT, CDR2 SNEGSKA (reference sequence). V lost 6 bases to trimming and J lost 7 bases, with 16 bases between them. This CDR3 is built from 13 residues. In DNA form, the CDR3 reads TGCAGTGCCGCGTCACTAACGTTGAATGAGCAGTTCTTC. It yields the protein CSAASLTLNEQFF.

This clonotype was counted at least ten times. The CDR3 DNA is TGTGCCAGCAGCTTGGGGACTAGCGGATACTACAATGAGCAGTTCTTC. Encoded protein: CASSLGTSGYYNEQFF. The chain links TRBV5-5 to TRBJ2-1, with 10 bases matching TRBD2. Losses at the gene ends were 0 bases for V and 3 bases for J; bases not matched to a gene: 3. The CDR3 consists of 16 residues. The germline gives CDR1 SGHKS, CDR2 YYEKEE (reference sequence).

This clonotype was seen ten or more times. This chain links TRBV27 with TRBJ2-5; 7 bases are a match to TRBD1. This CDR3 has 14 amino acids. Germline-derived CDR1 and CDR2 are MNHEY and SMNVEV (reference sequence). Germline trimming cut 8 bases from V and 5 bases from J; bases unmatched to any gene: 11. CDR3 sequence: CASAPQGGWETQYF. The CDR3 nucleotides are TGTGCCAGCGCCCCCCAAGGGGGCTGGGAGACCCAGTACTTC.

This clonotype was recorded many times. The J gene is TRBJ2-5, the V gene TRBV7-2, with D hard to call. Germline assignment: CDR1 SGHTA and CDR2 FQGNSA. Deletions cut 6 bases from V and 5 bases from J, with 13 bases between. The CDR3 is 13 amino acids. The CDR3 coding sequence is TGTGCCAGCAGTAGGAGCGAAATGGAGACCCAGTACTTC. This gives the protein CASSRSEMETQYF.

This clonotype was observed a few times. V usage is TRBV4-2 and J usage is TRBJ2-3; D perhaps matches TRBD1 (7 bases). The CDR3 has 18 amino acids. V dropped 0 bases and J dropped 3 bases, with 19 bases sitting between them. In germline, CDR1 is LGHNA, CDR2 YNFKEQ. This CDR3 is CASSQEGGGRFGTDTQYF. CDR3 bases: TGTGCCAGCAGCCAAGAAGGAGGGGGCCGGTTTGGTACAGATACGCAGTATTTT.

CDR3 sequence reads: CASSPRAKARGEEQYF. CDR3 DNA sequence: TGTGCCAGCTCACCCCGGGCCAAGGCCCGTGGGGAAGAGCAGTACTTC. J is TRBJ2-7 and V is TRBV18; D is uncertain. The germline CDR1 and CDR2 sequences are KGHSH and LQKENI. CDR3 length: 16 residues. V was trimmed by 3 bases and J by 7 bases, leaving 22 bases between them.